The rows below give T cell receptor beta chains drawn from one sample of a study of blood T cell repertoires in COVID-19. Sequencing used immunoSEQ multiplex PCR; TCRdb keeps in-frame clones, though not all of them. The sample has fewer than 300,000 clones; over 75% are singletons. Sequencing was done on a sample of PBMCs or T cells enriched from blood (not recorded which). The receptors were sampled from a man aged 18 to 30 who had recovered from COVID-19. Each CDR3 is given with its conserved first and last residue. The order of the fields is V gene, D gene, J gene, clone size, CDR3 protein, CDR3 DNA. A D gene is named only where the DNA matches it firmly. Some rows mark clone size as missing; the rest say once, few, many or name a class of expanded clone.

>TRBV30|.|TRBJ2-3|.
CAWSVLFGADTQYF
TGTGCCTGGAGTGTACTGTTCGGAGCAGATACGCAGTATTTT
>TRBV28|.|TRBJ2-2|.
CASSPLAQTRPGELFF
TGTGCCAGCAGTCCCCTTGCACAGACAAGACCCGGGGAGCTGTTTTTT
>TRBV27|TRBD1|TRBJ1-6|.
CASRTDRINNSPLHF
TGTGCCAGCAGGACGGACAGGATCAATAATTCACCCCTCCACTTT
>TRBV5-4|.|TRBJ1-1|.
CASSSDSTGLGGTEAFF
TGTGCCAGCAGCTCGGATTCGACAGGCTTAGGGGGCACTGAAGCTTTCTTT
>TRBV4-1|TRBD1|TRBJ1-5|once
CASSQRNDRAAQHF
TGCGCCAGCAGTCAACGCAATGACAGGGCAGCCCAGCATTTT
>TRBV24-1|.|TRBJ2-5|.
CATSDPDRPGAQYF
TGTGCCACCAGTGACCCGGACCGACCGGGGGCCCAGTACTTC
>TRBV5-1|.|TRBJ2-1|.
CASSRTGQGGLAGFYNEQFF
TGCGCCAGCAGCCGCACTGGACAGGGAGGGCTAGCGGGGTTCTACAATGAGCAGTTCTTC
>TRBV12-3/TRBV12-4|.|TRBJ2-3|.
CASRRGSTDTQYF
TGTGCCAGCCGGAGGGGTAGCACAGATACGCAGTATTTT
>TRBV23-1|TRBD1|TRBJ2-3|.
CASGRTGLPDTQYF
TGCGCCAGCGGGCGGACAGGGCTTCCAGATACGCAGTATTTT
>TRBV7-9|.|TRBJ2-5|.
CASSRQQETQYF
TGTGCCAGCAGCCGACAACAAGAGACCCAGTACTTC
>TRBV2|TRBD1|TRBJ1-2|.
CASSEVRTTGQYYGYTF
TGTGCCAGCAGTGAAGTTCGGACAACGGGACAGTACTATGGCTACACCTTC
>TRBV5-4|TRBD1|TRBJ1-2|.
CASSFRARTGEGGYTF
TGTGCCAGCAGCTTTAGGGCCCGGACAGGGGAAGGCGGCTACACCTTC
>TRBV10-3|.|TRBJ2-7|.
CAISSGESEQYF
TGTGCCATCAGTTCAGGGGAGTCCGAGCAGTACTTC
>TRBV18|.|TRBJ2-5|.
CASSPRSGVTETQYF
TGTGCCAGCTCACCCCGATCGGGGGTGACGGAGACCCAGTACTTC
>TRBV27|TRBD1|TRBJ1-1|.
CASKSLKATGGPNTEAFF
TGTGCCAGCAAGTCCTTAAAAGCGACAGGGGGCCCGAACACTGAAGCTTTCTTT
>TRBV13|.|TRBJ1-1|.
CASSQNRVTQAFF
TGTGCCAGCAGCCAGAACAGGGTAACCCAAGCTTTCTTT
>TRBV6-5|.|TRBJ1-3|.
CASRKGQYDTIYF
TGTGCCAGCAGGAAAGGACAGTACGACACCATATATTTT
>TRBV5-6|TRBD2|TRBJ2-1|.
CASSLGGLAVDEQFF
TGTGCCAGCAGCTTGGGGGGACTAGCGGTGGATGAGCAGTTCTTC
>TRBV7-2|TRBD1|TRBJ2-7|.
CASSLGGQGASEQYF
TGTGCCAGCAGCTTAGGGGGACAGGGGGCTTCTGAGCAGTACTTC
>TRBV7-2|.|TRBJ1-2|few
CASNRDGYYGYTF
TGTGCCAGCAACAGGGACGGATACTATGGCTACACCTTC
>TRBV19|TRBD1|TRBJ1-5|.
CASTTGQGSDQPQHF
TGTGCCAGTACCACTGGACAGGGTTCCGATCAGCCCCAGCATTTT
>TRBV7-7|TRBD2|TRBJ2-7|.
CASSPGLAGVHEQYF
TGTGCTAGCAGCCCGGGACTAGCGGGAGTCCACGAGCAGTACTTC
>TRBV2|.|TRBJ1-1|.
CAHSGRMDTEAFF
TGTGCCCACTCGGGGAGGATGGACACTGAAGCTTTCTTT
>TRBV7-9|.|TRBJ2-2|few
CASSFSENTGELFF
TGTGCCAGCAGCTTTAGTGAGAACACCGGGGAGCTGTTTTTT
>TRBV6-1|TRBD1|TRBJ2-1|few
CASSDYRGQDEQFF
TGTGCCAGCAGTGATTACAGGGGGCAAGATGAGCAGTTCTTC
>TRBV7-8|TRBD2|TRBJ2-1|.
CASSLVLAGWDEQFF
TGTGCCAGCAGCTTAGTACTAGCGGGCTGGGATGAGCAGTTCTTC
>TRBV4-2|TRBD2|TRBJ2-1|.
CASSQASGVSGNEQFF
TGTGCCAGCAGCCAAGCTAGCGGGGTCTCGGGGAATGAGCAGTTCTTC
>TRBV18|TRBD2|TRBJ2-5|.
CASSPDAGGETQYF
TGTGCCAGCTCACCAGATGCGGGGGGAGAGACCCAGTACTTC
>TRBV6-5|.|TRBJ2-5|few
CASSYGESETQYF
TGTGCCAGCAGTTACGGGGAGTCAGAGACCCAGTACTTC
>TRBV9|TRBD1|TRBJ2-1|.
CASSGGQGWAYNEQFF
TGTGCCAGCAGCGGGGGACAGGGATGGGCCTACAATGAGCAGTTCTTC
>TRBV5-6|.|TRBJ1-1|.
CASSLGGNMNTEAFF
TGTGCCAGCAGCTTAGGCGGAAACATGAACACTGAAGCTTTCTTT
>TRBV19|TRBD2|TRBJ2-5|.
CASSDSGAPSETQYF
TGTGCCAGTAGTGATAGCGGGGCCCCCTCGGAGACCCAGTACTTC
>TRBV7-6|TRBD2|TRBJ2-3|.
CASTRAAGVSDTQYF
TGTGCCAGCACCCGCGCGGCGGGAGTATCAGATACGCAGTATTTT
>TRBV28|.|TRBJ1-5|.
CASSLEGRGAGNQPQHF
TGTGCCAGCAGTTTGGAGGGGAGGGGAGCCGGCAATCAGCCCCAGCATTTT
>TRBV7-3|TRBD2|TRBJ2-1|.
CASSAARTSNDEQFF
TGTGCCAGCAGCGCGGCCCGGACTAGTAATGATGAGCAGTTCTTC
>TRBV24-1|.|TRBJ1-2|.
CATSLQGGYTF
TGTGCCACCAGTCTTCAGGGCGGCTACACCTTC
>TRBV5-4|TRBD1|TRBJ1-1|.
CASSHDRDLNTEAFF
TGTGCCAGCAGCCACGACAGGGACTTAAACACTGAAGCTTTCTTT
>TRBV5-1|TRBD2|TRBJ2-7|.
CASSIAGTSGYEQYF
TGCGCCAGCAGCATTGCCGGGACTAGCGGTTACGAGCAGTACTTC
>TRBV12-3/TRBV12-4|.|TRBJ1-1|.
CASRRRMNTEAFF
TGTGCCAGCAGACGGAGGATGAACACTGAAGCTTTCTTT
>TRBV11-3|.|TRBJ2-2|once
CASSFVRATGELFF
TGTGCCAGCAGCTTCGTCAGGGCCACCGGGGAGCTGTTTTTT
>TRBV2|.|TRBJ2-1|.
CASTTRSDGEQFF
TGTGCCAGCACCACTAGGTCCGACGGTGAGCAGTTCTTC
>TRBV14|.|TRBJ1-2|.
CASSPLGPAYGYTF
TGTGCCAGCAGCCCACTAGGGCCCGCCTATGGCTACACCTTC
>TRBV27|TRBD1|TRBJ2-3|.
CASSHRGYTDTQYF
TGTGCCAGCAGTCACAGGGGATACACAGATACGCAGTATTTT
>TRBV10-1|.|TRBJ2-2|.
CASSEGSANTGELFF
TGCGCCAGCAGTGAAGGTAGCGCGAACACCGGGGAGCTGTTTTTT
>TRBV19|TRBD2|TRBJ2-2|.
CASSIGRPTGELFF
TGTGCCAGTAGTATCGGGAGGCCCACCGGGGAGCTGTTTTTT
>TRBV6-5|TRBD1|TRBJ1-2|.
CASSWGQKYGYTF
TGTGCCAGCAGTTGGGGACAGAAATATGGCTACACCTTC